Given below is one TCR beta chain in context. This CDR3 contains 13 residues. V was cut by 5 bases and J by 9 bases, with 14 bases left in between. Per germline, CDR1 SGHTA and CDR2 FQGNSA. The sample comes from a study of blood T cell repertoires in COVID-19. TCRdb's table, derived via immunoSEQ multiplex PCR, lists solely in-frame clones and lacks some. Of 250,000 to 300,000 clones listed, approximately 90% are singletons. Sequenced material: PBMCs or T cells enriched from blood (not recorded which). The TCR was taken from a middle-aged man who had recovered from COVID-19. V gene TRBV7-2 combines with J gene TRBJ1-5; possibly TRBD1 for D (6 bases). The CDR3 coding sequence is TGTGCCAGCAGCGCTCTGGGGGCATCGCCCCAGCATTTT. Translated: CASSALGASPQHF.